This T cell receptor (beta chain) derives from a study of T cell changes during pregnancy in multiple sclerosis. This clone showed up just once. The CDR3 covers 15 residues. The germline V gene has CDR1 SGHNT and CDR2 YYREEE (reference sequence). With V trimmed by 2 bases and J by 0 bases, 2 bases remained unmatched. Profiled with immunoSEQ multiplex PCR; TCRdb holds only in-frame clones, not every one. The sample lists more than 90,000 clones; more than 85% were seen once. V gene TRBV5-4 combines with J gene TRBJ1-3; 7 bases are shared with TRBD1. The source of this sequence is a female donor with multiple sclerosis, enrolled in a pregnancy study. The specimen was peripheral blood, collected in the second trimester of pregnancy. The CDR3 DNA reads as TGTGCCAGCAGCTTCGCAGGGGGCTCTGGAAACACCATATATTTT. Protein sequence: CASSFAGGSGNTIYF.